What follows describes a single TCR beta chain. Sequencing was performed with immunoSEQ multiplex PCR; in TCRdb, only in-frame clones are kept and a portion is missing. The profile covers approximately 100,000 clones, with 70% to 75% appearing a single time and less than 1% taken by the ten largest. The CDR3 is 13 amino acids. CDR1 MDHEN and CDR2 SYDVKM come from the germline V gene. Trimming left V 7 bases short and J 8 bases short, with 17 bases between. This sample is drawn from a study of blood T cell repertoires in COVID-19. As for the study in general: Material from acute and convalescent COVID-19 was sourced from the United States, Italy and Spain. Sources were T cells, B-cell-depleted T cells, or PBMCs; the material itself was cDNA or gDNA.

This rearrangement joins TRBV28 to TRBJ1-2; D is unclear. Input material: peripheral blood. The receptor was derived from a human donor with acute or convalescent COVID-19. The donor label of this sample is uncertain. CDR3 sequence: CASTFRESGGYTF. CDR3 sequence (DNA): TGTGCCAGCACTTTCCGGGAGTCGGGGGGCTACACCTTC.